This T cell receptor beta chain was sequenced in a study of CD8+ T cells in alopecia areata (dated by TCRdb to the late 2010s). Study-level background: The treated patients took part in an open-label pilot trial in which moderate-to-severe alopecia areata was treated with oral tofacitinib at 5 to 10 mg twice daily. On the human side, TCRbeta sequencing was run on scalp tissue and on sorted CD4+ and CD8+ peripheral blood T cells from healthy controls and from alopecia areata patients with either patchy or totalis/universalis disease. Tofacitinib was given for 6 to 18 months, followed by 6 months of follow-up off drug to assess delayed response and recurrence. TCRbeta CDR3 regions were amplified by immunoSEQ multiplex PCR with 35 Vbeta forward and 13 Jbeta reverse primers. RNA came from the PAXgene miRNA kit for fixed scalp, the miRNeasy kit for PBMCs, and the RNeasy kit for mouse skin. Patients on tofacitinib were biopsied at baseline and after 4 and 24 weeks of treatment, and several of the patients also had a later scalp biopsy. Clonality in the scalp was compared among normal scalp (n=4), patchy alopecia areata scalp (n=8), and alopecia totalis/universalis scalp (n=8). High-throughput TCRbeta sequencing was used to examine T cell clonal expansion in alopecia areata in both the C3H/HeJ mouse model and human patients. What the work shows at the level of the full study, not this receptor alone: Lesional scalp, especially in alopecia totalis/universalis, showed higher clonality and more expanded CD8+ clones than normal scalp, suggesting antigenic drive. Compared with mice, TCR sequences shared between patients were less clear, possibly partly because of HLA diversity across the patient population. Resident alphabeta T cells in normal human skin are also sequenced, complicating scalp TCR repertoire analysis, unlike mouse skin dominated by gammadelta T cells.

Receptor libraries were prepared by the immunoSEQ multiplex PCR assay. To provide template for TCR sequencing, every sample had RNA extracted and reverse transcribed into cDNA. SuperScript III was used to make first-strand cDNA, primed with a 2:1 mix of oligo-dT and random hexamers. A synthetic immune receptor repertoire was used to gauge amplification bias, and whatever bias remained was removed computationally. In the source study's methods: After raw reads were preprocessed to remove errors, the CDR3 was defined following IMGT conventions as running from the conserved cysteine to phenylalanine. Clonality was calculated as 1 minus Shannon entropy normalized by log2 of the number of productive unique TCRs. Whether scalp clones were CD4 or CD8 was inferred by matching scalp TCRbeta sequences against CD4 and CD8 repertoires sorted from blood. TCRdb's version of the immuneACCESS table is confined to in-frame rearrangements and falls short of the full clone set. An unresolved V gene accounts for under half of the shortfall where checked; the remainder is of unknown origin. V, J and clone size reflect that table, while D and trimming were determined from the DNA. The sample profile shows some 170,000 clones; roughly 60% of them were found once. The leading ten clones occupy 1.7% of the sample.

The intended sense of this specimen's time point label: baseline before oral tofacitinib. Lesional scalp punch biopsies and peripheral blood were collected from alopecia areata patients. After PBMCs were isolated by density centrifugation and stained for CD3, CD4 and CD8, a FACSAria was used to sort CD4+ and CD8+ T cells. For this clone: Its specific antigen is unknown. No much larger clonotype is one base removed from it; base qualities were not supplied.

For CDR1 and CDR2, the germline V gene lists SGHRS and YFSETQ. Including the terminal cysteine and phenylalanine, the CDR3 comprises 15 residues. This entry keeps only the CDR3 DNA: 45 bases, framed from base 1. V and J are truncated by 3 bases and 2 bases respectively, leaving an intervening sequence of 12 bases. Sequenced here: CD4+ T cells sorted from blood, sampled at week 0. The chain joins TRBV5-1 to TRBJ2-1; a tentative D match to TRBD1 spans 6 bases. The source is a human donor with alopecia areata. The DNA reads as follows: TGCGCCAGCAGCTCAGGGGTTAACCCCTACAATGAGCAGTTCTTC. Its coded protein is CASSSGVNPYNEQFF. Reference TRBV5-1 and TRBJ2-1 proteins supply the regions before and after the CDR3; the full variable domain is: KAGVTQTPRYLIKTRGQQVTLSCSPISGHRSVSWYQQTPGQGLQFLFEYFSETQRNKGNFPGRFSGRQFSNSRSEMNVSTLELGDSALYLCASSSGVNPYNEQFFGPGTRLTVL.